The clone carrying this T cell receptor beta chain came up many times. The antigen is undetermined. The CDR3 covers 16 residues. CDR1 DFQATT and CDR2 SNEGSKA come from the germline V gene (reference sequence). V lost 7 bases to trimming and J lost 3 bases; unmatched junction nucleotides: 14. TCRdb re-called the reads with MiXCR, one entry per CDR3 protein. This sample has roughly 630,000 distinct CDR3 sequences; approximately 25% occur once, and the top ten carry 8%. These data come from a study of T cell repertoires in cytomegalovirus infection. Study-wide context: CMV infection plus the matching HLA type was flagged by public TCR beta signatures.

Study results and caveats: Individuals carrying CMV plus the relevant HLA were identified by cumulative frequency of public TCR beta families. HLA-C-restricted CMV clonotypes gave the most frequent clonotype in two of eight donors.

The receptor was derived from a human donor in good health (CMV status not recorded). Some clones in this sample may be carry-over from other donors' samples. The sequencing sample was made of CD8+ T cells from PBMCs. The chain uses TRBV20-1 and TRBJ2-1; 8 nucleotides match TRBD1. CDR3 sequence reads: CSGTRTGLGFYNEQFF. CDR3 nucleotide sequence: TGCAGTGGAACAAGGACAGGGCTCGGGTTCTACAATGAGCAGTTCTTC.